This entry describes one TCR beta chain. These data come from a study of radiotherapy plus CTLA-4 blockade in lung cancer. Here immunoSEQ multiplex PCR was the method, and the copy in TCRdb shows in-frame clones only, minus some. Of about 110,000 clones listed, approximately 81% are singletons. Trimming took 3 bases from V and 2 from J, leaving 11 bases between them. This CDR3 is 14 amino acids long. This clonotype was obtained from a human donor with non-small cell lung cancer that progressed on radiotherapy plus ipilimumab. Some clones in this sample may be carry-over from other donors' samples. The sample was peripheral blood, taken from a patient treated with radiotherapy plus ipilimumab. The V gene is TRBV5-3, the J gene TRBJ2-5; D might be TRBD1 or TRBD2, each matching 5 bases. TRBV5-3 is an ORF, and what it does is uncertain. The CDR3 DNA reads TGTGCCAGAAGCTCGAGGGGAAGGCAAGAGACCCAGTACTTC. This sequence encodes CARSSRGRQETQYF.